Here is one T cell receptor beta chain with its context. Its antigen is undetermined. The data derive from a study of cytomegalovirus exposure and HLA in healthy donors. General study results and limits: Listed as cytomegalovirus-associated were approximately 160 TCR beta chains.

From germline, CDR1 is MGHRA and CDR2 YSYEKL. The CDR3 runs to 16 residues. V was pared by 1 base and J by 6 bases, with 6 bases of the junction left unmatched. It was with 60 Vbeta and 13 Jbeta primers that the PCR ran. Original processing methods: Approximately 10 million shared chains were among approximately 87 million unique TCR beta chains counted in a later analysis. The data were produced by immunoSEQ multiplex PCR, yet TCRdb's version contains in-frame clones alone and is incomplete. Clone size and the V and J calls come from that table; the DNA yielded D and trimming. The sample contains roughly 140,000 clones, around three quarters of which appear only once.

J is TRBJ2-5 and V is TRBV4-1, with 12 bases fitting TRBD2. Sample: PBMCs. The TCR sequence derives from a woman aged 40 to 55 in good health and CMV-seropositive. CDR3: CASSQGTSGEQQTQYF. DNA for the CDR3: TGCGCCAGCAGCCAAGGGACTAGCGGGGAGCAGCAGACCCAGTACTTC.